This TCR beta chain was obtained from a study of blood T cell repertoires in COVID-19. The J segment lost 3 bases and the V segment lost 8 bases, leaving 7 bases of the junction unmatched. The CDR3 extends over 15 amino acids. Germline CDR1 is MDHEN and CDR2 is SYDVKM. The sample holds one count of this clone. Clones were read by immunoSEQ multiplex PCR, and TCRdb kept only the in-frame ones, dropping some. The sample shows roughly 300,000 clones, around 90% of them seen only once. V and J are TRBV28 and TRBJ2-6, with 7 bases that match TRBD1. This clonotype originated in a woman aged 25-40 years with COVID-19, enrolled during active disease. The sample comprised peripheral blood. The CDR3 DNA sequence: TGTGCCAGCCGACAGGGTACGGTTGGGGCCAACGTCCTGACTTTC. Translating it yields CASRQGTVGANVLTF.